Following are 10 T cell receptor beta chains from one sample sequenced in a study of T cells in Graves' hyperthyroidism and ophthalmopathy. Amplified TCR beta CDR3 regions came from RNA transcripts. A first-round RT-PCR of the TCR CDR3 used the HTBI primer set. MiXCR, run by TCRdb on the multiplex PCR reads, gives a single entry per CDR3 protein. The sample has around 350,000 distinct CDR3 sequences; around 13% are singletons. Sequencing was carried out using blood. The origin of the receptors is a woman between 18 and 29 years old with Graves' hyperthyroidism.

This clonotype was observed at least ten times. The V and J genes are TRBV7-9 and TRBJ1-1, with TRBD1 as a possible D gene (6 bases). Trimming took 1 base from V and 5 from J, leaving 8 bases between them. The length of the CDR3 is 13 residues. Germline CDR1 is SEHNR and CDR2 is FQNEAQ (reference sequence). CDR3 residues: CASSLEGETEAFF. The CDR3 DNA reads TGTGCCAGCAGCTTAGAGGGGGAAACTGAAGCTTTCTTT.

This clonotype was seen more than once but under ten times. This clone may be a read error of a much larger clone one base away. The CDR3 DNA sequence: TGTGCCACCAGCAGAGATCAGACAGGGGGCCACGAGCAGTACTTC. Encoded protein: CATSRDQTGGHEQYF. V is TRBV15 and J is TRBJ2-7, with 10 bases matching TRBD1. Germline values: CDR1 LNHNV, CDR2 YYDKDF (reference sequence). There are 15 residues in the CDR3. V lost 0 bases to trimming and J lost 5 bases; unmatched junction nucleotides: 4.

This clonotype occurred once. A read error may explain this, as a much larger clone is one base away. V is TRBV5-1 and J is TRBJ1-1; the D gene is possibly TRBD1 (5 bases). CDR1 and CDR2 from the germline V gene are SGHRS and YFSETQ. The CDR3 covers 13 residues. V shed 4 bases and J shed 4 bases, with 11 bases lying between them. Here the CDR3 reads CASSVTVGTEAFF. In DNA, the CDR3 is TGCGCCAGCAGCGTGACAGTCGGCACTGAAGCTTTCTTT.

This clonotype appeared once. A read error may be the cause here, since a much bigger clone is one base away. CDR3 residues: CASNLVDDREWWDEQFF. As DNA, the CDR3 is TGTGCCAGCAACTTGGTAGATGACAGGGAATGGTGGGATGAGCAGTTCTTC. This chain links TRBV5-8 with TRBJ2-1, with TRBD1 identical over 7 bases. Germline CDR1 SGHTS, CDR2 YDEGEE. CDR3 length: 17 residues.

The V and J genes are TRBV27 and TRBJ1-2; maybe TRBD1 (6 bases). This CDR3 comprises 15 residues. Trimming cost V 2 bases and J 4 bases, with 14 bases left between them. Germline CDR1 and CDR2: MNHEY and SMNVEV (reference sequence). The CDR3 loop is CASSLRRDTSYGYTF. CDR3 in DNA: TGTGCCAGCAGTTTACGAAGGGACACCTCCTATGGCTACACCTTC.

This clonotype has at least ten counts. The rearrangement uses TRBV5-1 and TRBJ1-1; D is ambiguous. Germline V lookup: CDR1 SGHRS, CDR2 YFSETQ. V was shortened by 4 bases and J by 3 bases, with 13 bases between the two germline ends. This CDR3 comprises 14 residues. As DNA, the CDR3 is TGCGCCAGCAGCAACGGGGTTGGATACACTGAAGCTTTCTTT. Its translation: CASSNGVGYTEAFF.

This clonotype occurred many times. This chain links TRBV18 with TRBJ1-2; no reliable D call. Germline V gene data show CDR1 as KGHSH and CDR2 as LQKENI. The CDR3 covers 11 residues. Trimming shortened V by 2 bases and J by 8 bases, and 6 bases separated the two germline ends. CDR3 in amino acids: CASSPGEGYTF. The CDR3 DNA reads TGTGCCAGCTCACCAGGAGAGGGCTACACCTTC.

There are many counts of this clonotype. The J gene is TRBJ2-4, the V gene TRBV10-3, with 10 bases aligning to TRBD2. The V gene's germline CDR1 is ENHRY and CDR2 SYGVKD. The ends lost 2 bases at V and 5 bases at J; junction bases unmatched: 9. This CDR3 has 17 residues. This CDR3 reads CAISERLAGAGENIQYF. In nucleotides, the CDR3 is TGTGCCATCAGTGAGAGGCTAGCGGGAGCCGGTGAAAACATTCAGTACTTC.

The CDR3 reads CSAPDPSGEETQYF. CDR3 nucleotide sequence: TGCAGTGCCCCGGACCCTAGCGGGGAAGAGACCCAGTACTTC. The chain uses TRBV20-1 and TRBJ2-5; 9 positions agree with TRBD2. Germline V gene data show CDR1 as DFQATT and CDR2 as SNEGSKA (reference sequence). V shed 6 bases and J 3 bases; nucleotides not matched to a gene: 8. This CDR3 contains 14 residues.

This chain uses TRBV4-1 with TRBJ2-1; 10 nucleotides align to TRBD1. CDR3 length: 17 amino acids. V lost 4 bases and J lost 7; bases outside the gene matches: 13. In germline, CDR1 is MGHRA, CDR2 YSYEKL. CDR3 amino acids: CASSPETGTGARNEQFF. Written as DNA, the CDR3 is TGCGCCAGCAGCCCGGAAACCGGGACAGGGGCTAGGAATGAGCAGTTCTTC.